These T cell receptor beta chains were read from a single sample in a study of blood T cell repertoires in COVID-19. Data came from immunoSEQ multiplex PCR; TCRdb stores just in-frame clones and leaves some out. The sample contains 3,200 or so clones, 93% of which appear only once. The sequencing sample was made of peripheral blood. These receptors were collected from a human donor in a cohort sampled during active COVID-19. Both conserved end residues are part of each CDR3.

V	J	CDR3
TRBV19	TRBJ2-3	CASNPLAGISDTQYF
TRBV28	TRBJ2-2	CASSLYGTGASGELFF
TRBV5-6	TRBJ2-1	CASSLGAGGYNEQFF
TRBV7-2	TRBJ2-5	CASSLIISYQETQYF
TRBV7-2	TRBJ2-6	CASSLTDEVSGANVLTF
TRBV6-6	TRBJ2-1	CASSYFAGDNEQFF
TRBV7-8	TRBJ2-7	CASSLGGGSYEQYF
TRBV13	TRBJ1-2	CASSPGTASNYGYTF
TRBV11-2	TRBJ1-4	CASSSNRDEKLFF
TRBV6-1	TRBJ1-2	CASSEQGANRNYGYTF
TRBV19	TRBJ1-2	CASSRIRDSNYGYTF
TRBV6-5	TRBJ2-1	CASSYSNRGSYNEQFF
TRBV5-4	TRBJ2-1	CASRQDIGQNYNEQFF
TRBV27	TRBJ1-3	CASSTQGAGNTIYF
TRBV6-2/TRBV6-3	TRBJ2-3	CASSRGQGLTDTQYF
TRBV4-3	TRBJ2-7	CASSSLASSSYEQYF
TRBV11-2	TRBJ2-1	CASSPGTLYNEQFF
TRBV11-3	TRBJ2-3	CASSPRDTPTDTQYF
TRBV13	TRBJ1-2	CASSLGGVHGYTF
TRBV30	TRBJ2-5	CAWMRTGTAETQYF
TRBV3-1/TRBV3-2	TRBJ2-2	CASSQGGTSGTNTGELFF
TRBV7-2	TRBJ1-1	CASSPGQNTEAFF
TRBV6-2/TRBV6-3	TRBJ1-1	CASSYSGQGLAFF
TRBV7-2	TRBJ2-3	CASSLSLPDTQYF
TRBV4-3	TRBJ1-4	CASSQDSMNEKLFF
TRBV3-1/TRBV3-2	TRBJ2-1	CASSPASTTLARQFF
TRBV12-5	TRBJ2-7	CASGSDNTTSYEQYF
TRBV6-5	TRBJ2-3	CASESLGGAQDTQYF